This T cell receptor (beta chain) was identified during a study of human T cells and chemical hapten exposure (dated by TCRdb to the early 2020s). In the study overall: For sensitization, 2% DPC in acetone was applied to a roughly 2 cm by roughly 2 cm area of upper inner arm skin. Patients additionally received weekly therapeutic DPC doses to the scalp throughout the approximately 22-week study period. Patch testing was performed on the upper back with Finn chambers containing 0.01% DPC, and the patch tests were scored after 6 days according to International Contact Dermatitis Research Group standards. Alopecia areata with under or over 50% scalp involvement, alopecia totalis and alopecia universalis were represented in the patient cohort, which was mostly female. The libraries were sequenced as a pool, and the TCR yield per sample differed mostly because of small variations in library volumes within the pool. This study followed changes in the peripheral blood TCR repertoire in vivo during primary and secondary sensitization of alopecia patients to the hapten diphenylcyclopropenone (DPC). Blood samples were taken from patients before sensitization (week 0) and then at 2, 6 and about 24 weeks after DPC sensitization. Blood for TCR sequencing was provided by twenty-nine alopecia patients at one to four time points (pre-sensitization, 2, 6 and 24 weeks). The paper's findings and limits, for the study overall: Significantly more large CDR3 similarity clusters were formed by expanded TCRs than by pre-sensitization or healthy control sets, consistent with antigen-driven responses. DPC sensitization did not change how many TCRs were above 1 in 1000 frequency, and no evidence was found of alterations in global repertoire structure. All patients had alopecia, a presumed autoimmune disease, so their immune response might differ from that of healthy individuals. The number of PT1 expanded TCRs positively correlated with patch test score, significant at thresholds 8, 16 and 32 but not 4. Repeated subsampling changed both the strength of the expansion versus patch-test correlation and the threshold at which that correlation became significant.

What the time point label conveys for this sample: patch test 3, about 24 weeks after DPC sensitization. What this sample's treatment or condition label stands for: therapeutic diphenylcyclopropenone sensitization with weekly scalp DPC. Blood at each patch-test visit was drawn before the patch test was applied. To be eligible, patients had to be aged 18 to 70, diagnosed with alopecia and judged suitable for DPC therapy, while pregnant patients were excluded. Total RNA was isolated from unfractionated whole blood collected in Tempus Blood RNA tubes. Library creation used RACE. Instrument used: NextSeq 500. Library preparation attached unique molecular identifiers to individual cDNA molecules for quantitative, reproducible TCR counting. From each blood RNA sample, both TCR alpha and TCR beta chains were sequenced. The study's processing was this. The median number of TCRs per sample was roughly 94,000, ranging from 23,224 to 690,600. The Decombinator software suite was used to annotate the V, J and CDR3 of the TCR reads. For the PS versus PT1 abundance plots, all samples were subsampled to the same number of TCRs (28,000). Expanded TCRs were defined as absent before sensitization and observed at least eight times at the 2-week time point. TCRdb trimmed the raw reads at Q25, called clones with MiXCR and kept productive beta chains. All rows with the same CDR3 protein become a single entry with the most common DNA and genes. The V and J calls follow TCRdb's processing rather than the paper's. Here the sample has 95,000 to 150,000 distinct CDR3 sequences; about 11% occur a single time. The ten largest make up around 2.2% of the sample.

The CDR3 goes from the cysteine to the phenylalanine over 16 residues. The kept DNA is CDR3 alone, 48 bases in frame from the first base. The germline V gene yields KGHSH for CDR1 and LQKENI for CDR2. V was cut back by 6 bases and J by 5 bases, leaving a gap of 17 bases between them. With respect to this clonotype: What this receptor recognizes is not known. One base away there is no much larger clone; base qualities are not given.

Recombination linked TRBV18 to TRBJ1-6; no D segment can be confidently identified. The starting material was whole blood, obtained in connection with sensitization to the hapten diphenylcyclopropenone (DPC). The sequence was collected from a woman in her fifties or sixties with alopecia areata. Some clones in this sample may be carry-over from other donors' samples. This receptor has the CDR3 CASSTGRVRNNSPLHF. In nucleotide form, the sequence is TGTGCCAGCTCCACCGGAAGGGTTCGGAATAATTCACCCCTCCACTTT.